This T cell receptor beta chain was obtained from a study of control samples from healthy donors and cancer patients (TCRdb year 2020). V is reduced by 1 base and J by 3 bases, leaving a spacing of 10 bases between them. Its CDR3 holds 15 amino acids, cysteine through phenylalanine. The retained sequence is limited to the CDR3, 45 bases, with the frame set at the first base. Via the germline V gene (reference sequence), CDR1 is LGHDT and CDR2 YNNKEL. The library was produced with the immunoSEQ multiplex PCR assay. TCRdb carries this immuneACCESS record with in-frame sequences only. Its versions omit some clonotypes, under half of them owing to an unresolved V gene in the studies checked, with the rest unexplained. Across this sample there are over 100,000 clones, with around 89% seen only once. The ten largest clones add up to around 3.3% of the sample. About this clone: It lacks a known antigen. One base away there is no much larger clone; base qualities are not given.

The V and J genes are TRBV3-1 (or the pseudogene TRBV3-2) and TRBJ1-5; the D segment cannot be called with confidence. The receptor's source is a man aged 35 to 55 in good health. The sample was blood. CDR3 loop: CASSQGVGPNQPQHF. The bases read TGTGCCAGCAGCCAAGGCGTAGGGCCCAATCAGCCCCAGCATTTT.